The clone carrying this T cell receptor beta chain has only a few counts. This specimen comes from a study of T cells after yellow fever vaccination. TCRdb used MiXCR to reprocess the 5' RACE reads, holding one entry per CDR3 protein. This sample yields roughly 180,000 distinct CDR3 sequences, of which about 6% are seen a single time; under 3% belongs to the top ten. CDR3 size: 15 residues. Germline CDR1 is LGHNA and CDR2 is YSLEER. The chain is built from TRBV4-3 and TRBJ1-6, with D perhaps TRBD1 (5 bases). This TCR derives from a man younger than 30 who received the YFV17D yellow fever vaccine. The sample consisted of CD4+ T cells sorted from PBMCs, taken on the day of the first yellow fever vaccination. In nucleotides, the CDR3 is TGCGCAACCTCACAGGCGCTCTCCTATAATTCACCCCTCCACTTT. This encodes CATSQALSYNSPLHF.